This TCR beta chain was documented in a study of cytomegalovirus exposure and HLA in healthy donors. Study-level information: Both the 120 validation repertoires and the 666 first-cohort repertoires used the same platform, as reported by a later analysis. Findings and caveats of the study: It was about 150 TCR beta chains that were listed as cytomegalovirus-associated. Three chains linked to CMV were shown in vitro to be specific for CMV antigens. Clusters of TCRs from the first cohort tended to co-occur in the roughly 120 validation repertoires (as a later analysis found).

Measured with immunoSEQ multiplex PCR; TCRdb has only the in-frame clones, and not every one. The profile covers 85,000 to 120,000 clones, with around 89% appearing a single time and around 1.7% taken by the ten largest. A remark on this clone: Its antigen is undetermined.

Trimming shortened V by 1 base and J by 2 bases, and 19 bases separated the two germline ends. CDR1 is SNHLY and CDR2 is FYNNEI in the germline V gene. This CDR3 is 18 amino acids long. This sequence joins TRBV2 and TRBJ2-3; tentative D call: TRBD1 (5 bases). The TCR sequence derives from a woman in her late teens or twenties in good health and CMV-seropositive. Material: PBMCs. CDR3 nucleotide sequence: TGTGCCAGCAGTGAAGGATCGAGACAGCTTATTATCACAGATACGCAGTATTTT. This sequence encodes CASSEGSRQLIITDTQYF.